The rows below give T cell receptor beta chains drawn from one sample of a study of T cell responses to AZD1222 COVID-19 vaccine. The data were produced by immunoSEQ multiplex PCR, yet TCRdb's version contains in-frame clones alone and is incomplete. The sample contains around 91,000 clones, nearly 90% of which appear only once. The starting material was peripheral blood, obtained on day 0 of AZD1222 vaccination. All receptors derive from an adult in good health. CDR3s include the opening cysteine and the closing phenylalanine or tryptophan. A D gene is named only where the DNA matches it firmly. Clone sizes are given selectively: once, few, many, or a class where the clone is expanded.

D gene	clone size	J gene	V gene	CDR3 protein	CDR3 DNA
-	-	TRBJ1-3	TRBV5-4	CASSLDSRSGNTIYF	TGTGCCAGCAGCCTGGACTCTCGCTCTGGAAACACCATATATTTT
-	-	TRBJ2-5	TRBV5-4	CASSADLERQETQYF	TGTGCCAGCAGCGCCGACTTGGAGCGGCAAGAGACCCAGTACTTC
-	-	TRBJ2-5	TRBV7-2	CASSLIGEETQYF	TGTGCCAGCAGCTTAATAGGGGAAGAGACCCAGTACTTC
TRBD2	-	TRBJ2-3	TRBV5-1	CASSLAAETSGVTDTQYF	TGCGCCAGCAGCTTGGCCGCCGAGACTAGCGGGGTAACAGATACGCAGTATTTT
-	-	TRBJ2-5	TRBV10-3	CAISEGETQYF	TGTGCCATCAGTGAGGGGGAGACCCAGTACTTC
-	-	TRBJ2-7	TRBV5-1	CASSPTRESFYEQYF	TGCGCCAGCAGCCCTACACGGGAGTCATTCTACGAGCAGTACTTC
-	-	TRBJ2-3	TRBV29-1	CSVGMEGGSTDTQYF	TGCAGCGTTGGAATGGAGGGGGGATCAACAGATACGCAGTATTTT
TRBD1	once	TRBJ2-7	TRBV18	CASSPPNRGNYEQYF	TGTGCCAGCTCACCACCAAACAGGGGAAACTACGAGCAGTACTTC
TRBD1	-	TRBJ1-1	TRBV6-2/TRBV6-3	CASSYGTGRNLNTEAFF	TGTGCCAGCAGTTACGGGACAGGTCGAAACCTGAACACTGAAGCTTTCTTT
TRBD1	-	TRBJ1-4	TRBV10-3	CAISPGTGDEKLFF	TGTGCCATCAGCCCCGGGACAGGGGATGAAAAACTGTTTTTT
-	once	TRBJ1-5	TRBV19	CASSMRANLGNQPQHF	TGTGCCAGTAGTATGCGGGCCAACTTGGGCAATCAGCCCCAGCATTTT
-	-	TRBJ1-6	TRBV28	CASSSAGSSYNSPLHF	TGTGCCAGCAGTTCGGCCGGGAGCTCCTATAATTCACCCCTCCACTTT
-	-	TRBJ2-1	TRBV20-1	CSASDGGGSYNEQFF	TGCAGTGCTAGTGACGGTGGGGGCTCCTACAATGAGCAGTTCTTC
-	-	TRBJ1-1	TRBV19	CASSMRGASTEAFF	TGTGCCAGTAGTATGAGGGGCGCGAGTACTGAAGCTTTCTTT
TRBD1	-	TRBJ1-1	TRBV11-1	CASSRGQGSLNTEAFF	TGTGCCAGCAGCCGTGGACAGGGGTCTTTGAACACTGAAGCTTTCTTT
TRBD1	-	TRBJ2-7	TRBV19	CASGDRAIYEQYF	TGTGCCAGCGGCGACAGGGCCATCTACGAGCAGTACTTC
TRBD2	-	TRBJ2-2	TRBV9	CASSISSGSNTGELFF	TGTGCCAGCAGCATCTCTAGCGGGAGTAACACCGGGGAGCTGTTTTTT
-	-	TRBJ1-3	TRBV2	CASRGSGNTIYF	TGTGCCAGCAGGGGCTCTGGAAACACCATATATTTT
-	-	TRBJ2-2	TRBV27	CASSLPTGELFF	TGTGCCAGCAGTTTACCTACCGGGGAGCTGTTTTTT
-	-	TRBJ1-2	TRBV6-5	CAGRGSYGYTF	TGTGCGGGTAGGGGAAGCTATGGCTACACCTTC
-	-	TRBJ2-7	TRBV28	CASNDGLGTLKQYF	TGTGCCAGCAATGACGGACTTGGCACTCTCAAGCAGTACTTC